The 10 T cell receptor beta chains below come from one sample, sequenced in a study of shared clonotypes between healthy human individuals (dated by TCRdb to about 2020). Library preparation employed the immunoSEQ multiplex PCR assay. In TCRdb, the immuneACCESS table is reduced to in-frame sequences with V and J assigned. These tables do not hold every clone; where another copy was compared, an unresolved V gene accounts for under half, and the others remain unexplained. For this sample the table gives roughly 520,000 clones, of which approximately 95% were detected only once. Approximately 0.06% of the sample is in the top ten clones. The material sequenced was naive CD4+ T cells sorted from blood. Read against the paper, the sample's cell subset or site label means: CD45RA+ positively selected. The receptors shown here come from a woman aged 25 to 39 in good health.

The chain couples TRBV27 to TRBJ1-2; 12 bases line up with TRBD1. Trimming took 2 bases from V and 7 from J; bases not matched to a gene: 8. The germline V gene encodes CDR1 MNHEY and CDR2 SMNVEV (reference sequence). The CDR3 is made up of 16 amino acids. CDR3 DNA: TGTGCCAGCAGTTTAAGAGGGACAGGGGGCCGGAGTGGCTACACCTTC. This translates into CASSLRGTGGRSGYTF.

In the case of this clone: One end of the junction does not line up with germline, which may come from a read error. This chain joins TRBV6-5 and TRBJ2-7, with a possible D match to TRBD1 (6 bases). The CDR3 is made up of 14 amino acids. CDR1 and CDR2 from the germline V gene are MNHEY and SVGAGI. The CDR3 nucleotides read TGTGCCAGCAAACTAGACAGGTGGATCAGAGTTGAGGACTTC. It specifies CASKLDRWIRVEDF.

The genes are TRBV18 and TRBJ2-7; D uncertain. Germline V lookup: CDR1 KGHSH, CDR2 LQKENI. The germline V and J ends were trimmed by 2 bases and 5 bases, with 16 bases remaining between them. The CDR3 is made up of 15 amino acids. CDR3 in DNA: TGTGCCAGCTCACCAGGGCAGGCGAGTTTGCACGAGCAGTACTTC. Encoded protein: CASSPGQASLHEQYF.

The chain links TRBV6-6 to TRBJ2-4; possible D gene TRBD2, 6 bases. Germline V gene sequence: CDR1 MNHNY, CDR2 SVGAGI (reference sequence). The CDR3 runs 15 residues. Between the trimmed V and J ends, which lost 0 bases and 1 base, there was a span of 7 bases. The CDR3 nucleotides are TGTGCCAGCAGTTACTCGACTAGTGCCAAAAACATTCAGTACTTC. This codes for CASSYSTSAKNIQYF.

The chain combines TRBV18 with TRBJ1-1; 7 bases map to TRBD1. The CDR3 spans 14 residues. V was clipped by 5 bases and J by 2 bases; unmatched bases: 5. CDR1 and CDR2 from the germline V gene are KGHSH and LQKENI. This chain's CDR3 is CASSLGQANTEAFF. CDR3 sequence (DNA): TGTGCCAGCTCATTAGGACAGGCCAACACTGAAGCTTTCTTT. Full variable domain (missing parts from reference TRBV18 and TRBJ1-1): NAGVMQNPRHLVRRRGQEARLRCSPMKGHSHVYWYRQLPEEGLKFMVYLQKENIIDESGMPKERFSAEFPKEGPSILRIQQVVRGDSAAYFCASSLGQANTEAFFGQGTRLTVV.

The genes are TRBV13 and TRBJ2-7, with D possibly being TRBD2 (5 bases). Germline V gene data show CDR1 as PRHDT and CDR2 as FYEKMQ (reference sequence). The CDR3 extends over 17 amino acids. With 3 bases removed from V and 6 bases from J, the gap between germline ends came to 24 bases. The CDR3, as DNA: TGTGCCAGCAGCTTTACCGAACTGGGGAGAGCCGCCCTCGAGCAGTACTTC. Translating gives CASSFTELGRAALEQYF.

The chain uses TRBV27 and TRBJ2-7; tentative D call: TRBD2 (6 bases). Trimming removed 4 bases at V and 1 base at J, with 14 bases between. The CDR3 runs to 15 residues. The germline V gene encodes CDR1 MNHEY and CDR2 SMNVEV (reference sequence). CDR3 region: CASSYRLEGSYEQYF. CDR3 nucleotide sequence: TGTGCCAGCAGTTACCGACTAGAGGGGTCCTACGAGCAGTACTTC.

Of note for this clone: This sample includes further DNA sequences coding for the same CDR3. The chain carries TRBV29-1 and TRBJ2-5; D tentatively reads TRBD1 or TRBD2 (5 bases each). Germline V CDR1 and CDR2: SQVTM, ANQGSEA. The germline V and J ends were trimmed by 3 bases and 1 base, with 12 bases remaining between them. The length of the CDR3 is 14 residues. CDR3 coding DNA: TGCAGCGTTGAGGGGGATTCGCTCCAAGAGACCCAGTACTTC. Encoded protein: CSVEGDSLQETQYF.

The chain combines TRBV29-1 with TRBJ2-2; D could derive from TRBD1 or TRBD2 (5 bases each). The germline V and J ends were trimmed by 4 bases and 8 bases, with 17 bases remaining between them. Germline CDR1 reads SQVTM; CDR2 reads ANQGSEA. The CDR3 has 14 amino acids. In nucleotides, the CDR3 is TGCAGCGTTGGAGATTCAGGGACGGGAGGGGAGCTGTTTTTT. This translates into CSVGDSGTGGELFF.

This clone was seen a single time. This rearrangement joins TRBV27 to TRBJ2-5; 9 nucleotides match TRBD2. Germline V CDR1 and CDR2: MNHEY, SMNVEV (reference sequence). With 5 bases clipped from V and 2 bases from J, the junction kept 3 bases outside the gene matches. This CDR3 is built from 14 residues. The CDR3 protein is CASSKTSGQETQYF. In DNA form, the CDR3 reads TGTGCCAGCAGTAAGACTAGCGGTCAAGAGACCCAGTACTTC.